The 7 T cell receptor beta chains presented below share a single source sample, sequenced in a study of cytomegalovirus exposure and HLA in healthy donors. The PCR used 60 Vbeta and 13 Jbeta primers. Only in-frame clones appear in the TCRdb table, and some are missing; sequencing was by immunoSEQ multiplex PCR. Among some 150,000 clones listed, more than 70% were seen once. Input material: PBMCs. The source of these receptors is a woman in her forties or fifties in good health and CMV-seropositive.

The chain couples TRBV9 to TRBJ2-5, with a weak D call TRBD2 (6 bases). The CDR3 consists of 16 residues. Trimming removed 4 bases at V and 2 bases at J, with 18 bases between. Germline V gene sequence: CDR1 SGDLS, CDR2 YYNGEE. The CDR3 reads CASSPSRGTGQETQYF. The CDR3 DNA is TGTGCCAGCAGCCCCTCCCGCGGGACGGGACAAGAGACCCAGTACTTC.

This clone was detected a few times. V usage is TRBV7-2 and J usage is TRBJ2-3; 9 bases align to TRBD2. The V and J ends lost 1 base and 6 bases, in that order; junction bases with no gene match: 8. The germline CDR1 and CDR2 sequences are SGHTA and FQGNSA. The CDR3 has 16 amino acids. This CDR3 reads CASSLGGGGVQDTQYF. CDR3 in DNA: TGTGCCAGCAGCTTAGGTGGCGGGGGGGTGCAGGATACGCAGTATTTT. The complete variable domain, with remaining parts taken from reference TRBV7-2 and TRBJ2-3, reads GAGVSQSPSNKVTEKGKDVELRCDPISGHTALYWYRQSLGQGLEFLIYFQGNSAPDKSGLPSDRFSAERTGGSVSTLTIQRTQQEDSAVYLCASSLGGGGVQDTQYFGPGTRLTVL.

J is TRBJ2-3 and V is TRBV7-2, with 14 bases that match TRBD2. J gave up 6 bases and V 5 bases, and 7 bases lay outside the gene matches. There are 16 residues in the CDR3. Germline-derived CDR1 and CDR2 are SGHTA and FQGNSA. CDR3 DNA sequence: TGTGCCAGCAGCCTCGGACTAGCGGGGGGATCGGATACGCAGTATTTT. Its protein is CASSLGLAGGSDTQYF.

The V and J genes are TRBV9 and TRBJ2-5, with 7 bases matching TRBD1. Germline lookup yields CDR1 SGDLS and CDR2 YYNGEE. CDR3 length: 13 amino acids. V dropped 1 base and J dropped 3; count of bases not matched to a gene: 0. The CDR3 nucleotides are TGTGCCAGCAGCGTACAGGGGGAAGAGACCCAGTACTTC. This encodes CASSVQGEETQYF.

The chain carries TRBV10-2 and TRBJ2-7, with a possible D match to TRBD2 (6 bases). The CDR3 runs 14 residues. Germline V gene data show CDR1 as WSHSY and CDR2 as SAAADI. The germline V and J ends were trimmed by 6 bases and 3 bases, with 15 bases remaining between them. The DNA for the CDR3 is TGCGCCAGCAGAGCCGGGACTGGGTACTACGAGCAGTACTTC. Protein: CASRAGTGYYEQYF.

This sequence joins TRBV28 and TRBJ1-1, with 7 bases fitting TRBD1. The CDR3 runs to 14 residues. V was clipped by 3 bases and J by 4 bases; unmatched bases: 5. Germline V gene lookup returns CDR1 MDHEN and CDR2 SYDVKM. CDR3 amino acids: CASSFSNRGTEAFF. The CDR3 bases are TGTGCCAGCAGTTTCTCGAACAGGGGCACTGAAGCTTTCTTT. The variable domain in full, completed from reference TRBV28 and TRBJ1-1, reads DVKVTQSSRYLVKRTGEKVFLECVQDMDHENMFWYRQDPGLGLRLIYFSYDVKMKEKGDIPEGYSVSREKKERFSLILESASTNQTSMYLCASSFSNRGTEAFFGQGTRLTVV.

This clone came up a few times. The chain employs TRBV4-3 and TRBJ1-1; D not certain. V lost 6 bases to trimming and J lost 2 bases, with 10 bases between them. Germline lookup yields CDR1 LGHNA and CDR2 YSLEER. This CDR3 contains 13 residues. CDR3 amino acids: CASRAEGNTEAFF. Here the CDR3 DNA reads TGCGCCAGCAGGGCAGAGGGAAACACTGAAGCTTTCTTT.